This is a list of T cell receptor beta chains from one sample in a study of control samples from healthy donors and cancer patients. Sequencing used immunoSEQ multiplex PCR; TCRdb keeps in-frame clones, though not all of them. This table holds roughly 39,000 clones, more than 85% found once. Sequencing input: blood. All receptors come from a woman between 45 and 65 years old in good health. Each CDR3 is given with its conserved first and last residue. D genes are given only for firm matches. Not all rows give a size; the values are once, few, many and, for expanded clones, a class.

clone_size,j_call,v_call,d_call,cdr3_aa,cdr3_nt
few,TRBJ1-2,TRBV5-6,TRBD1,CASSRGQGAAGYTF,TGTGCCAGCAGCAGGGGACAGGGGGCGGCTGGCTACACCTTC
-,TRBJ2-7,TRBV11-3,-,CASSLIKESEQYF,TGTGCCAGCAGCTTAATTAAAGAAAGTGAGCAGTACTTC
-,TRBJ1-5,TRBV5-1,TRBD1,CASSFGTANQPQHF,TGCGCCAGCAGCTTCGGGACAGCGAATCAGCCCCAGCATTTT
-,TRBJ2-1,TRBV6-6,TRBD1,CASSRSSGTAFYNEQFF,TGTGCCAGCAGCCGATCCTCCGGGACAGCGTTCTACAATGAGCAGTTCTTC
-,TRBJ1-6,TRBV10-3,-,CAIRGGSSYNSPLHF,TGTGCCATCAGGGGGGGAAGCTCCTATAATTCACCCCTCCACTTT
-,TRBJ1-2,TRBV5-4,-,CASSLTSTSNYGYTF,TGTGCCAGCAGCTTGACAAGTACTTCGAACTATGGCTACACCTTC
-,TRBJ1-1,TRBV9,-,CASSPKGGWGTEAFF,TGTGCCAGCAGCCCCAAAGGTGGTTGGGGAACTGAAGCTTTCTTT
-,TRBJ2-4,TRBV11-1,-,CASSPPGEANVNIQYF,TGTGCCAGCAGCCCCCCAGGGGAGGCGAATGTAAACATTCAGTACTTC
once,TRBJ1-2,TRBV5-1,TRBD1,CASSLEGAHYGYTF,TGCGCCAGCAGCTTGGAGGGGGCCCACTATGGCTACACCTTC
once,TRBJ2-1,TRBV28,-,CASSLFGTAEGNNEQFF,TGTGCCAGCAGTTTATTCGGGACAGCGGAGGGGAACAATGAGCAGTTCTTC
-,TRBJ2-1,TRBV5-1,TRBD2,CATYSGGADNEQFF,TGCGCCACCTATAGCGGGGGGGCCGACAATGAGCAGTTCTTC
-,TRBJ1-2,TRBV5-1,-,CASRTSGAANYGYTF,TGCGCCAGCAGAACCTCAGGAGCCGCTAACTATGGCTACACCTTC
-,TRBJ1-5,TRBV19,TRBD1,CASSPQGGGQPQHF,TGTGCCAGTAGTCCACAGGGGGGGGGTCAGCCCCAGCATTTT
few,TRBJ1-1,TRBV28,TRBD1,CASSAPGGQYTEAFF,TGTGCCAGCAGTGCTCCAGGGGGCCAGTACACTGAAGCTTTCTTT
-,TRBJ1-1,TRBV29-1,-,CSVSRGGTEAFF,TGCAGCGTCTCCCGGGGGGGCACTGAAGCTTTCTTT
-,TRBJ1-4,TRBV4-3,-,CASSQELRGTNEKLFF,TGCGCCAGCAGCCAGGAGCTCCGGGGCACTAATGAAAAACTGTTTTTT
-,TRBJ1-1,TRBV7-9,TRBD1,CASSLPGQVEALWSTEAFF,TGTGCCAGCAGCTTACCGGGACAGGTAGAGGCGTTATGGAGCACTGAAGCTTTCTTT
-,TRBJ1-2,TRBV2,-,CASSEGVLFRYTF,TGTGCCAGCAGTGAAGGTGTCCTTTTCCGCTACACCTTC
-,TRBJ1-5,TRBV28,-,CASRGSNQPQHF,TGTGCCAGCAGGGGTAGCAATCAGCCCCAGCATTTT
-,TRBJ1-2,TRBV6-5,-,CASRLKGYTF,TGTGCCAGCCGGTTGAAGGGCTACACCTTC
-,TRBJ2-7,TRBV5-1,-,CASSYASGAVYEQYF,TGCGCCAGCAGCTATGCCTCGGGGGCGGTCTACGAGCAGTACTTC
-,TRBJ1-5,TRBV6-1,-,CASSGRRTRGTYSNQPQHF,TGTGCCAGCAGTGGCCGACGGACTCGGGGGACCTATAGCAATCAGCCCCAGCATTTT
-,TRBJ2-7,TRBV13,TRBD2,CASSFFSGENEQYF,TGTGCCAGCAGCTTTTTTAGCGGGGAAAACGAGCAGTACTTC
-,TRBJ2-3,TRBV11-1,-,CASSLAPSHSSDTQYF,TGTGCCAGCAGCTTAGCGCCGTCACATAGTTCTGATACGCAGTATTTT
-,TRBJ2-3,TRBV5-1,-,CASSLEGRGTDTQYF,TGCGCCAGCAGCTTGGAGGGTAGGGGCACAGATACGCAGTATTTT
-,TRBJ2-7,TRBV11-2,TRBD2,CASSPFDRGGSYEQYF,TGTGCCAGCAGTCCCTTCGACCGGGGGGGTTCCTACGAGCAGTACTTC
-,TRBJ1-5,TRBV28,-,CASSLVVGGSNQPQHF,TGTGCCAGCAGTTTGGTTGTGGGTGGGAGCAATCAGCCCCAGCATTTT
-,TRBJ2-1,TRBV11-2,TRBD1,CASSPQGAHNEQFF,TGTGCCAGCAGCCCGCAGGGGGCCCACAATGAGCAGTTCTTC
-,TRBJ1-1,TRBV7-6,-,CASSRQAFMNTEAFF,TGTGCCAGCAGCCGACAGGCATTCATGAACACTGAAGCTTTCTTT
few,TRBJ1-6,TRBV5-1,TRBD1,CASSSGTVNSPLHF,TGCGCCAGCAGCTCCGGGACAGTCAATTCACCCCTCCACTTT
-,TRBJ1-1,TRBV12-5,TRBD1,CASGQGGFAEAFF,TGTGCTAGTGGCCAGGGGGGCTTTGCTGAAGCTTTCTTT
-,TRBJ2-7,TRBV27,-,CASSPVPGTTYEQYF,TGTGCCAGCAGTCCGGTCCCGGGAACTACCTACGAGCAGTACTTC
-,TRBJ2-3,TRBV2,-,CASSLRQSTDTQYF,TGTGCCAGCAGTCTTAGACAGAGCACAGATACGCAGTATTTT
-,TRBJ2-1,TRBV7-6,-,CASSFQDNEQFF,TGTGCCAGCAGCTTCCAGGACAATGAGCAGTTCTTC
few,TRBJ2-4,TRBV19,TRBD1,CASNGGTGTKNIQYF,TGTGCCAGTAATGGCGGGACAGGGACCAAAAACATTCAGTACTTC
once,TRBJ2-2,TRBV6-5,TRBD1,CASSFRGHTGELFF,TGTGCCAGCAGTTTCAGGGGGCACACCGGGGAGCTGTTTTTT
-,TRBJ2-1,TRBV6-1,-,CASSDWAVNEQFF,TGTGCCAGCAGTGATTGGGCTGTCAATGAGCAGTTCTTC
-,TRBJ1-1,TRBV6-4,-,CASSALREAFF,TGTGCCAGCAGTGCCTTGCGTGAAGCTTTCTTT
-,TRBJ2-5,TRBV4-3,-,CASSQAYRGSQETQYF,TGCGCCAGCAGCCAAGCCTATAGGGGTAGTCAAGAGACCCAGTACTTC
-,TRBJ1-2,TRBV4-2,-,CASKQQGEVNYGYTF,TGTGCCAGCAAGCAACAGGGAGAAGTTAACTATGGCTACACCTTC
-,TRBJ2-3,TRBV6-2/TRBV6-3,TRBD2,CASSYGLANADTQYF,TGTGCCAGCAGTTACGGACTAGCGAACGCAGATACGCAGTATTTT
-,TRBJ2-1,TRBV7-2,-,CASSSGTYNEQFF,TGTGCCAGCAGCTCCGGGACCTACAATGAGCAGTTCTTC
-,TRBJ1-6,TRBV6-2/TRBV6-3,TRBD1,CASSWDRATPLHF,TGTGCCAGCAGTTGGGACAGGGCAACACCCCTCCACTTT
-,TRBJ2-3,TRBV19,TRBD2,CASSRPSGGADTQYF,TGTGCCAGTAGTAGACCTAGCGGGGGGGCAGATACGCAGTATTTT
-,TRBJ2-7,TRBV29-1,-,CSVERGNEQYF,TGCAGCGTTGAGCGAGGCAACGAGCAGTACTTC
-,TRBJ1-1,TRBV6-5,-,CASSYRGATEAFF,TGTGCCAGCAGTTACAGAGGGGCGACTGAAGCTTTCTTT
-,TRBJ1-1,TRBV6-1,-,CASTSGPNTEAFF,TGTGCCAGCACCTCGGGACCCAACACTGAAGCTTTCTTT
-,TRBJ2-7,TRBV28,TRBD1,CASSSRQGAYEQYF,TGTGCCAGCAGTTCCCGACAGGGGGCTTACGAGCAGTACTTC
-,TRBJ1-5,TRBV7-3,-,CASSPPGGGEMGNQPQHF,TGTGCCAGCAGCCCGCCGGGGGGGGGCGAGATGGGCAATCAGCCCCAGCATTTT
-,TRBJ2-3,TRBV12-3/TRBV12-4,-,CASSLDGADTQYF,TGTGCCAGCAGTTTAGACGGGGCCGATACGCAGTATTTT
-,TRBJ1-1,TRBV5-5,TRBD1,CASSQGQGFIAEAFF,TGTGCCAGCAGCCAGGGACAGGGGTTTATCGCTGAAGCTTTCTTT
-,TRBJ2-3,TRBV6-5,TRBD1,CASRPRDSRTDTQYF,TGTGCCAGCAGACCCCGGGACAGCCGCACAGATACGCAGTATTTT
-,TRBJ1-6,TRBV28,TRBD1,CASSSRQGNSPLHF,TGTGCCAGCAGTTCCCGACAGGGGAATTCACCCCTCCACTTT
-,TRBJ2-6,TRBV28,-,CASRPDGISGANVLTF,TGTGCCAGCAGGCCGGACGGAATCTCTGGGGCCAACGTCCTGACTTTC
-,TRBJ1-1,TRBV4-1,-,CAVANSLMGNTEAFF,TGCGCCGTAGCCAATTCCCTCATGGGGAACACTGAAGCTTTCTTT
-,TRBJ1-1,TRBV6-2/TRBV6-3,-,CASSYRMRTEAFF,TGTGCCAGCAGTTACCGAATGCGAACTGAAGCTTTCTTT